Listed below are T cell receptor beta chains from one sample, sequenced in a study of human T cells and chemical hapten exposure. TCRdb re-called the RACE reads through MiXCR, storing one row per CDR3 protein. The sample shows about 77,000 distinct CDR3 sequences, 12% to 15% of them seen only once. The sample here was whole blood, taken in connection with sensitization to the hapten diphenylcyclopropenone (DPC). All receptors derive from a woman in her forties or fifties with alopecia areata. Some clones in this sample may be carry-over from other donors' samples. The CDR3 runs from the conserved cysteine through the conserved F or W. Each record gives: J gene, D gene, clone size, V gene, CDR3 DNA, CDR3 protein. The D gene is left open where the match is weak. A row's size may be missing; if present it is once, few, many or a size class.

TRBJ2-7 | . | . | TRBV27 | TGTGCCAGCAGTGCGGGACAGACCTACGAGCAGTACTTC | CASSAGQTYEQYF
TRBJ2-6 | . | few | TRBV29-1 | TGCAGCGCACAGGAGTCTGGGGCCAACGTCCTGACTTTC | CSAQESGANVLTF
TRBJ2-6 | . | . | TRBV6-2/TRBV6-3 | TGTGCCAGCAGTTACTCGGAATCAATCTCTGGGGCCAACGTCCTGACTTTC | CASSYSESISGANVLTF
TRBJ1-1 | TRBD1 | . | TRBV12-3/TRBV12-4 | TGTGCCAGCAGGGGGACAGGGCACACTGAAGCTTTCTTT | CASRGTGHTEAFF
TRBJ2-6 | . | few | TRBV29-1 | TGCAGCGTTGGGCTTCGGAGCTCTGGGGCCAACGTCCTGACTTTC | CSVGLRSSGANVLTF
TRBJ2-5 | TRBD1 | . | TRBV15 | TGTGCCACCAGCATAAGACAGGGCGAGACCCAGTACTTC | CATSIRQGETQYF
TRBJ2-1 | . | . | TRBV19 | TGTGCCAGTAGTCCTCGGTCCAATGAGCAGTTCTTC | CASSPRSNEQFF
TRBJ1-2 | . | few | TRBV7-2 | TGTGCCAGCAGCTTAGACAGGAATGGCTACACCTTC | CASSLDRNGYTF
TRBJ1-1 | . | many | TRBV29-1 | TGCAGCGTGAGGGGGGGGCGAACTGAAGCTTTCTTT | CSVRGGRTEAFF
TRBJ1-4 | TRBD1 | many | TRBV12-3/TRBV12-4 | TGTGCCAGCAGTGGAGAAGGGGGCGCAGTCTCTGAAAAACTGTTTTTT | CASSGEGGAVSEKLFF
TRBJ1-2 | TRBD1 | few | TRBV7-6 | TGTGCCAGCAGTCCCGGGACAGGGGGCGATTGGACCTATGGCTACACCTTC | CASSPGTGGDWTYGYTF
TRBJ2-1 | TRBD2 | . | TRBV24-1 | TGTGCCACCAGTGGCTATGGACTAGCGGGTTCGTTCAATGAGCAGTTCTTC | CATSGYGLAGSFNEQFF
TRBJ2-3 | . | few | TRBV21-1 | TGTGCCAGCAGCAAAGCACCCGGGCCAGATACGCAGTATTTT | CASSKAPGPDTQYF
TRBJ2-2 | . | . | TRBV7-2 | TGTGCCAGCAGCTTAGTCGGTCTGAGTACAGCGGCGAACACCGGGGAGCTGTTTTTT | CASSLVGLSTAANTGELFF
TRBJ2-3 | . | . | TRBV24-1 | TGTGCCACCAGTGAGGGGGGTGGCCCCCCGAGGAACCTAGATACGCAGTATTTT | CATSEGGGPPRNLDTQYF
TRBJ2-5 | TRBD2 | few | TRBV5-4 | TGTGCCAGCAGCTTAGACCGGACCCACCCGGGACTACAAGAGACCCAGTACTTC | CASSLDRTHPGLQETQYF
TRBJ2-7 | . | many | TRBV30 | TGTGCCTGGAGTGTACTTCCCCGGGGCCGTCGGGGACTGGAGGTTTACGAGCAGTACTTC | CAWSVLPRGRRGLEVYEQYF
TRBJ1-1 | . | few | TRBV19 | TGTGCCAGTAGTGGCGGGTGGGTGGCGGGCACTGAAGCTTTCTTT | CASSGGWVAGTEAFF
TRBJ2-5 | TRBD1 | . | TRBV19 | TGTGCCAGTGCACAGGGGCGGTTAGAGACCCAGTACTTC | CASAQGRLETQYF
TRBJ2-3 | . | many | TRBV7-2 | TGTGCCAGCAGACTAGGGGGTTTGGGAGATACGCAGTATTTT | CASRLGGLGDTQYF
TRBJ2-4 | TRBD2 | . | TRBV2 | TGTGCCAGCACTAGCGGGAGATTTGGCGCGAACATTCAGTACTTC | CASTSGRFGANIQYF
TRBJ2-2 | TRBD2 | . | TRBV6-5 | TGTGCCAGCAGTTACCGCGGACTAGCGGGAGTCTGGACCGGGGAGCTGTTTTTT | CASSYRGLAGVWTGELFF